This TCR beta chain was recorded in a study of T cells in Graves' hyperthyroidism and ophthalmopathy. Study-wide results and limits: The model anticipated ophthalmopathy a median around six months pre-onset.

Lactation, pregnancy, other autoimmune disease or uncontrolled infection excluded patients. Regions amplified from RNA transcripts were the TCR beta CDR3 regions. HTBI primers were the set used in a first-round RT-PCR of the TCR CDR3. MiXCR, run by TCRdb on the multiplex PCR reads, gives a single entry per CDR3 protein. The table lists about 740,000 distinct CDR3 sequences, around 15% of them singletons. This clonotype was seen a few times. Its antigen remains unknown. Sequenced sample: blood. The sequence was obtained from a woman aged 18-29 years with Graves' hyperthyroidism.

CDR3 in amino acids: CASSGYRDGDLSGNTIYF. CDR3 nucleotides: TGTGCCAGCAGTGGGTACCGGGACGGAGACCTCTCTGGAAACACCATATATTTT. The genes are TRBV12-3 or TRBV12-4 and TRBJ1-3; tentative D call: TRBD1 (5 bases). This CDR3 has 18 amino acids. The V gene lost 5 bases and the J gene lost 0 bases, with 20 bases spanning the gap.